Given below is one TCR beta chain in context. Its recognized antigen is unknown. Within one base of it there is no much larger clone, and no base qualities were kept. The library was prepared using the immunoSEQ multiplex PCR assay. The multiplex PCR relied on a mix of 60 forward primers for TCR Vbeta segments and 13 reverse primers for TCR Jbeta segments. Amplification of the CDR3 region of rearranged TCR beta genes was performed with a multiplex PCR assay on genomic DNA. On the Illumina HiSeq System, the amplified TCR beta libraries were sequenced as 87-base-pair reads. In the original analysis: A later analysis tallied around 80 million unique TCR beta chains across the roughly 610 repertoires, and roughly 11 million of those chains were shared by two or more donors. Raw reads were error-corrected and collapsed into unique sequences by a nearest-neighbor algorithm in which closely related sequences were merged to remove PCR and sequencing errors. V, D and J gene segments were assigned by aligning CDR3 sequences to IMGT reference sequences. Each retained sequence needed at least a six-nucleotide match to both a V gene segment and a J gene segment. A rearrangement was called productive if the CDR3 had no stop codons and remained in frame with V and J, and every other rearrangement was called non-productive. Following IMGT convention, CDR3 was defined as the stretch from the second conserved V-encoded cysteine up to the conserved J-encoded phenylalanine. Sequences without an unambiguous match to a single V gene segment were excluded from the earlier analysis of several hundred of the donors. An earlier analysis of fewer than 750 of the donors called V segments functional above 56.7% productive rearrangements and segregating when the between-donor standard deviation exceeded 5%. To diagnose cytomegalovirus status from the catalog of TCR beta chain sequences, a statistical classification framework was built. V and J gene assignment, in a later analysis, came from comparing TCR nucleotide sequences with IMGT/GENE-DB human TR gene sequences. In a later analysis, CDR3 sequences and most-parsimonious VDJ recombination scenarios were assigned using the TCRdist pipeline. In a later analysis, every TCR beta chain was defined by the combination of its CDR3 amino acid sequence and its V-gene family, and reads without a unique V-gene family were dropped. A later analysis removed several hundred highly shared, low-generation-probability nucleotide sequences to deal with suspected cross-contamination and a sequencing artifact. For each public chain, a later analysis derived a clonal expansion index from normalized ranks of inferred template counts within each repertoire. In a later analysis, generation probabilities were computed with a VDJ recombination model fitted to out-of-frame rearrangements, and the resulting probabilities were checked against IGoR. Hypergeometric tests were used in a later analysis to score TCR-TCR, TCR-HLA and TCR-CMV co-occurrence, with a repertoire-size bias correction applied to the TCR pairs. A later analysis estimated false discovery rates by permuting HLA or CMV assignments 20 times. In a later analysis, co-occurring TCRs were grouped with DBSCAN, and TCRdist sequence similarity was added when clustering was performed within HLA-allele-positive subsets. Repertoires with fewer than 30,000 or more than 120,000 public chains were left out of co-occurrence clustering, as were five repertoires with anomalous nucleotide sharing. TCRdb's version of the immuneACCESS table is confined to in-frame rearrangements and falls short of the full clone set. An unresolved V gene accounts for under half of the shortfall where checked; the remainder is of unknown origin. V and J calls and clone size follow that table, whereas D and trimming were derived from the DNA. The sample yields roughly 260,000 clones; 84% were counted once. Roughly 2% of the sample is taken by the ten largest.

Measured from the cysteine to the phenylalanine, the CDR3 is 15 residues long. The only DNA kept is the CDR3, 45 bases in frame from the first base. CDR1 and CDR2 are read off the germline V gene as LGHNA and YSLEER. V drops 3 bases and J drops 5 bases, leaving 13 bases in between. The data are from a study of cytomegalovirus exposure and HLA in healthy donors (dated by TCRdb to 2017 to 2019). Regarding the complete study: An earlier analysis of some 600 of the donors reported 276 Gb of sequence data and around 110 million unique TCR beta sequences obtained from about 170 million T cells. An early release covering about 600 HLA-typed donors comprised about 320 gigabases of sequencing data and around 80 million unique TCR sequences. The genetic ancestry cluster associated with self-reported Caucasian donors included about 84% of the 398 genotyped donors. The study was designed to test whether signatures of past pathogen exposure could be identified by cataloging public T cell receptors. The study profiled the T cell repertoires of 500 to 800 subjects by immunosequencing and related them to cytomegalovirus serostatus. Along with the roughly 610-subject first cohort, a separate validation cohort of some 130 different subjects was used. To predict cytomegalovirus infection status, the study combined high-throughput TCR immunosequencing, statistical association of individual TCRs with disease status, and machine learning. A later analysis re-examined previously published TCR beta repertoires from more than 600 donors and added high-resolution HLA genotyping to investigate patterns of TCR occurrence. In the later analysis, no new phenotypic data were used to find candidate immune exposures; instead, reliance was placed on TCR beta sequences and their occurrence across donors. An earlier analysis of fewer than 700 of the donors applied high-throughput TCR beta sequencing to assess whether each TCR beta V gene segment acted as functional or pseudogenic. Donor age, sex, ethnicity and CMV serostatus were collected together with the repertoire data. A later genetic analysis used genome-wide SNP genotypes for about 65% of the roughly 700 donors, treating that subset as a discovery cohort. All discovery cohort repertoires had been generated using a single sequencing platform. Both class I and class II loci were covered by HLA typing, at four-digit resolution. Typing coverage varied by locus: about 620-640 donors for A, B, C, DRB1 and DQB1; about 520 for DQA1; 606 for DPA1; roughly 450 for DPB1. A handful of DR-DQ haplotypes were handled as single units for association and clustering because linkage in the cohort was strong. Among 398 genotyped donors of the cohort, an average of roughly 230,000 unique TCR beta nucleotide sequences was sequenced per donor, of which approximately 18% were non-productive.

Broad study findings and their caveats: The only immune exposure information available for the cohort was CMV serostatus. A later genetic analysis reported fewer N-insertions in productive TCRs among donors in an Asian-associated ancestry cluster than the approximately 670-donor mean. In a later analysis, the rate of TCR association differed among HLA loci, with DRB1 alleles having the most associated TCRs and HLA-C alleles having the fewest. In a later analysis, several top co-occurrence clusters were reported to appear linked to parvovirus B19, influenza, CMV and Epstein-Barr virus. Because counts were too low, some 17 rarely observed V segments, including chromosome 9 orphons, were left out of the earlier analysis of a few hundred of the donors. Only TCR beta chains were sequenced in this cohort, and the absence of alpha or paired-chain data limited detectable features. A group of highly shared sequence variants was considered likely to be a technical artifact of the sequencing pipeline. Linkage disequilibrium might explain the correlated functional status among segregating V segments, but an unknown experimental factor could not be excluded. A further reported finding was that TCR beta sequences accurately predicted the HLA-A and HLA-B alleles for most subjects in the first cohort. Some IMGT-functional V segments, including TRBV6-2 and TRBV6-3, could not be told apart with the 87-base-pair reads, so those segments were excluded. Sequencing depth was assumed to be roughly uniform across donors in the presence/absence analyses, though that assumption may not hold. In a later analysis, most CMV-associated TCR beta chains were found to appear HLA-restricted, with HLA associations seemingly driven largely by CMV exposure. A total of roughly 160 TCR beta chains were listed by the study as associated with cytomegalovirus. The classifier was reported to diagnose cytomegalovirus status with high specificity and sensitivity in both the original and validation cohorts. In an earlier analysis of a few hundred of the donors, most TCR beta V segments were observed in productive rearrangements about 87% or about 30% of the time, broadly matching IMGT annotations. According to the authors, the approach could potentially be generalized to other disease states and immunological phenotypes. Most TCR sequences were seen in very few donors, while some public TCRs were found in many individuals. Assigning TCR associations to individual alleles was difficult when HLA alleles, especially DR and DQ, strongly co-occurred. In vitro tests confirmed that a few of the cytomegalovirus-associated TCR beta chains recognize cytomegalovirus antigens. At a false discovery rate of 0.05, a later analysis linked under 20,000 TCR beta sequences to specific HLA alleles. Because HLA typing was missing for some donors at each locus, association tests included only the typed subset. A later analysis found that HLA-associated TCR beta chains were more clonally expanded and had lower generation probabilities than equally common non-associated chains. An association between a missense DCLRE1C variant and V-gene and J-gene trimming of TCR beta chains was found in a later genetic analysis and replicated in an independent cohort.

The cohort comprised more than 550 healthy bone marrow donors. All cohort members were sampled while nominally healthy, although unrecorded immune exposures were likely present. The donor was CMV seropositive and was included in the group of about 290 seropositive cohort members. Every donor gave a peripheral blood sample, and the peripheral blood mononuclear cells from that sample were used for TCR beta sequencing. The Qiagen DNeasy Blood Extraction Kit was used to extract genomic DNA from the blood cell samples. The sequenced sample consisted of PBMCs. The TCR originated in a woman aged 40 to 55 in good health and CMV-seropositive. The V and J genes are TRBV4-3 and TRBJ1-4, with TRBD1 tentatively as D gene (5 bases match). For the CDR3, the sequence is CASSHGTSPNEKLFF. The sequenced DNA is TGCGCCAGCAGCCACGGGACTTCCCCAAATGAAAAACTGTTTTTT.